These 3 T cell receptor beta chains came from one sample sequenced in a study of T cells in women clearing cervical HPV infection. Sequencing used immunoSEQ multiplex PCR; TCRdb keeps in-frame clones, though not all of them. This table lists 20,000 to 25,000 clones. Sequenced: blood buffy coat. The source is a woman aged 18 to 75 with a cervical HPV16 infection that either progressed to CIN3+ or cleared (not recorded which).

The CDR3 sequence: CASSQPTGITEAFF. The part of the CDR3 DNA that was read is TGCGCCAGCAGCCAACCTACAGGAATCACTGAA. V is TRBV4-1 and J is TRBJ1-1; the D gene is possibly TRBD1 (5 bases). The read terminates 3 residues before the CDR3 end, so the remaining end is supplied by the germline J gene. CDR3 length: 14 amino acids. The germline V gene encodes CDR1 MGHRA and CDR2 YSYEKL. Trimming stripped 2 bases from V and 4 bases from J, with 11 bases between.

Regarding this clone: The CDR3 end lies 3 residues beyond the end of the read and is filled in from the germline J gene. V usage is TRBV6-2 or TRBV6-3 and J usage is TRBJ1-5; D unclear. The V and J ends lost 2 bases and 4 bases respectively, with 6 bases between them. This CDR3 comprises 13 residues. In germline, CDR1 is MNHEY, CDR2 SVGEGT. CDR3 loop: CASSYLINQPQHF. The CDR3 DNA, read in part, is TGTGCCAGCAGTTACCTAATAAATCAGCCC.

Regarding this clone: Read data end 3 residues before the CDR3 end; the end is taken from the germline J gene. This chain connects TRBV30 to TRBJ2-5; D gene unclear. Trimming shortened V by 7 bases and J by 0 bases, and 6 bases separated the two germline ends. CDR3 size: 11 residues. CDR1 and CDR2 (germline): GTSNPN, SVGIG (reference sequence). The sequenced part of the CDR3 DNA is TGTGCCTTAGCCAACCAAGAGACC. It specifies CALANQET. In full, the CDR3 is CALANQETQYF.